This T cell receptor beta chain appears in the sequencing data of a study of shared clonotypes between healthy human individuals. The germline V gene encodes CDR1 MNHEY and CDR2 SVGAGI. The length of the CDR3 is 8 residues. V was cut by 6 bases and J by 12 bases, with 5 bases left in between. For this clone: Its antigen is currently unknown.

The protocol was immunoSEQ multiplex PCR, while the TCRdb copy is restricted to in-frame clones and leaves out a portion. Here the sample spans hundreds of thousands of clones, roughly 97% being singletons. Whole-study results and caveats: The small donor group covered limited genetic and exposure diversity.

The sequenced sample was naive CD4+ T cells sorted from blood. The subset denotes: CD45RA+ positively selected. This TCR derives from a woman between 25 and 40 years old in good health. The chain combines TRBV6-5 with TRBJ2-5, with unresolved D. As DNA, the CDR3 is TGTGCCAGCAGCCACGAGTACTTC. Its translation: CASSHEYF.